These T cell receptor beta chains were read from a single sample in a study of technical replicates of blood from several donors. The assay was immunoSEQ multiplex PCR, and TCRdb's table has in-frame clones only and misses some. In the table there are 75,000 to 90,000 clones, about 92% of which are singletons. Sample: T cells isolated from PBMCs. The receptors here all came from a human donor in good health. Each CDR3 is given with its conserved first and last residue. D genes are given only for firm matches. Expanded clones get a size class; other rows say once, few or many, or leave the size out.

V gene,J gene,D gene,clone size,CDR3 protein,CDR3 DNA
TRBV5-8,TRBJ1-6,NA,NA,CASSLGDSSWSPLHF,TGTGCCAGCAGCTTGGGCGACAGTTCCTGGTCACCCCTCCACTTT
TRBV30,TRBJ1-2,TRBD1,NA,CAWKRTGYYGYTF,TGTGCCTGGAAGAGGACAGGGTACTATGGCTACACCTTC
TRBV5-1,TRBJ2-3,NA,NA,CASSLMGGSTDTQYF,TGCGCCAGCAGCTTGATGGGGGGAAGCACAGATACGCAGTATTTT
TRBV4-1,TRBJ2-7,NA,once,CASSLTSSYEQYF,TGCGCCAGCAGTCTGACTAGCTCCTACGAGCAGTACTTC
TRBV5-1,TRBJ2-3,TRBD2,NA,CASSLSEEREIGDVADTQYF,TGCGCCAGCAGCTTGTCTGAGGAGCGGGAGATTGGGGATGTGGCAGATACGCAGTATTTT
TRBV6-5,TRBJ2-5,NA,NA,CASSYSEYARETQYF,TGTGCCAGCAGTTACTCAGAATACGCCAGGGAGACCCAGTACTTC
TRBV18,TRBJ2-1,TRBD2,NA,CASSQVIAGGNEQFF,TGTGCCAGCTCACAAGTGATAGCGGGGGGTAATGAGCAGTTCTTC
TRBV6-6,TRBJ2-5,TRBD1,once,CASSGQGKETQYF,TGTGCCAGCAGTGGACAGGGAAAAGAGACCCAGTACTTC
TRBV9,TRBJ1-2,NA,NA,CASSVVGTTGLDYGYTF,TGTGCCAGCAGCGTAGTAGGGACCACGGGACTCGACTATGGCTACACCTTC
TRBV4-1,TRBJ2-1,NA,NA,CASSQDIQGGKYNEQFF,TGCGCCAGCAGCCAAGATATCCAAGGCGGGAAATACAATGAGCAGTTCTTC
TRBV5-1,TRBJ2-1,NA,NA,CASSGGGGHEQFF,TGCGCCAGCAGCGGGGGCGGGGGCCATGAGCAGTTCTTC
TRBV2,TRBJ2-5,TRBD1,once,CASSGGQGVIRGETQYF,TGTGCCAGCAGTGGGGGACAGGGGGTCATTAGGGGAGAGACCCAGTACTTC
TRBV19,TRBJ1-1,TRBD1,NA,CASSIQGANTEAFF,TGTGCCAGTAGTATTCAGGGGGCAAACACTGAAGCTTTCTTT
TRBV30,TRBJ2-7,NA,NA,CAWSVSAYEQYF,TGTGCCTGGAGTGTTAGCGCCTACGAGCAGTACTTC
TRBV28,TRBJ2-7,TRBD2,NA,CASSLGGAGGDSDEQYF,TGTGCCAGCAGTTTGGGGGGGGCGGGAGGGGATTCGGACGAGCAGTACTTC
TRBV5-1,TRBJ1-1,NA,NA,CASSLLGVETNTEAFF,TGCGCCAGCAGCTTGTTAGGTGTAGAGACAAACACTGAAGCTTTCTTT
TRBV4-1,TRBJ2-3,TRBD2,NA,CASSLQLAGLTTDTQYF,TGCGCCAGCAGCCTCCAACTAGCGGGGCTCACCACAGATACGCAGTATTTT
TRBV4-1,TRBJ2-2,TRBD2,NA,CASSQETSGGDPTGELFF,TGCGCCAGCAGCCAAGAAACTAGCGGGGGGGACCCTACCGGGGAGCTGTTTTTT
TRBV11-3,TRBJ1-1,TRBD1,NA,CASSLGDRGRKNTEAFF,TGTGCCAGCAGCTTAGGGGACAGGGGGCGTAAGAACACTGAAGCTTTCTTT
TRBV28,TRBJ2-7,NA,NA,CASSFSRIVYEQYF,TGTGCCAGCAGTTTTTCCAGGATTGTTTACGAGCAGTACTTC
TRBV28,TRBJ1-5,NA,NA,CASTSGGVGENNQPQHF,TGTGCCAGCACCTCGGGGGGGGTTGGTGAGAACAATCAGCCCCAGCATTTT
TRBV4-2,TRBJ1-1,NA,NA,CASSQDRPKRAEAFF,TGTGCCAGCAGCCAAGATAGGCCTAAGAGGGCTGAAGCTTTCTTT
TRBV7-9,TRBJ1-3,TRBD1,NA,CASSRTGSGTIYF,TGTGCCAGCAGCCGGACAGGGTCCGGCACCATATATTTT
TRBV6-5,TRBJ2-5,NA,NA,CASSLRGHNQETQYF,TGTGCCAGCAGTCTACGTGGACATAATCAAGAGACCCAGTACTTC
TRBV2,TRBJ2-7,TRBD1,NA,CASRRDSVTYEQYF,TGTGCCAGCAGACGGGACAGTGTTACCTACGAGCAGTACTTC
TRBV5-1,TRBJ2-7,NA,NA,CASTRYDEWSSYEQYF,TGCGCCAGCACGCGCTACGACGAATGGAGCTCCTACGAGCAGTACTTC
TRBV5-1,TRBJ1-4,NA,NA,CASSLAATNEKLFF,TGCGCCAGCAGCTTGGCCGCAACTAATGAAAAACTGTTTTTT
TRBV6-6,TRBJ2-1,NA,few,CASLRGGGGSYNEQFF,TGTGCCAGTCTCAGGGGTGGGGGAGGGTCTTACAATGAGCAGTTCTTC
TRBV7-9,TRBJ1-2,NA,NA,CASSLELSVYGYTF,TGTGCCAGCAGCTTAGAGTTATCAGTCTATGGCTACACCTTC
TRBV7-6,TRBJ1-1,NA,NA,CASSTHPLGGDLNTEAFF,TGTGCCAGCAGCACCCACCCTCTAGGGGGGGATCTTAACACTGAAGCTTTCTTT
TRBV20-1,TRBJ2-7,NA,NA,CSATQSYEQYF,TGCAGTGCCACACAGTCCTACGAGCAGTACTTC
TRBV5-6,TRBJ1-6,NA,few,CASSLSGADSPLHF,TGTGCCAGCAGCTTGAGCGGGGCGGATTCACCCCTCCACTTT
TRBV10-1,TRBJ1-2,TRBD1,NA,CASSQGANYGYTF,TGCGCCAGCAGTCAGGGGGCCAACTATGGCTACACCTTC
TRBV25-1,TRBJ2-7,NA,NA,CASSGIGQSKGYEQYF,TGTGCCAGCAGTGGAATCGGACAGTCGAAAGGCTACGAGCAGTACTTC
TRBV7-2,TRBJ1-1,TRBD1,few,CASSRTGPMNTEAFF,TGTGCCAGCAGCAGGACAGGGCCCATGAACACTGAAGCTTTCTTT
TRBV10-1,TRBJ2-2,NA,NA,CASSGAPTDSLYSGELFF,TGCGCCAGCAGTGGGGCTCCCACCGATAGTCTCTATTCCGGGGAGCTGTTTTTT
TRBV19,TRBJ1-2,NA,NA,CASSAGLAYGYTF,TGTGCCAGTAGTGCAGGGCTGGCCTATGGCTACACCTTC
TRBV5-1,TRBJ2-3,NA,NA,CASSLVGADTQYF,TGCGCCAGCAGCTTGGTCGGAGCAGATACGCAGTATTTT
TRBV6-5,TRBJ1-2,NA,NA,CASFEYGGLGGYTF,TGTGCCAGCTTCGAGTACGGGGGGCTTGGGGGCTACACCTTC
TRBV15,TRBJ2-3,TRBD1,NA,CATSSRFTGESTDTQYF,TGTGCCACCAGCAGTAGGTTTACAGGGGAGAGCACAGATACGCAGTATTTT
TRBV7-9,TRBJ2-1,NA,NA,CASSLRDKPVEQFF,TGTGCCAGCAGCCTTCGGGACAAACCCGTTGAGCAGTTCTTC
TRBV5-1,TRBJ2-5,TRBD2,NA,CASSPGAGGTPAETQYF,TGCGCCAGCAGCCCCGGAGCGGGAGGTACCCCAGCCGAGACCCAGTACTTC
TRBV11-3,TRBJ2-7,NA,NA,CASSLTPDSYEQYF,TGTGCCAGCAGCTTAACCCCGGACAGTTACGAGCAGTACTTC
TRBV28,TRBJ1-1,TRBD1,NA,CASRLTGGLGRTEAFF,TGTGCCAGCAGACTGACAGGGGGCCTCGGGAGGACTGAAGCTTTCTTT
TRBV29-1,TRBJ1-2,NA,NA,CSVEEGSGDYGYTF,TGCAGCGTTGAAGAAGGCAGCGGAGACTATGGCTACACCTTC
TRBV2,TRBJ2-1,NA,NA,CASSTIDGLAGYNEQFF,TGTGCCAGCAGTACTATAGACGGATTGGCGGGATACAATGAGCAGTTCTTC
TRBV7-8,TRBJ2-5,NA,once,CASSFRSEIETQYF,TGTGCCAGCAGCTTCAGGTCGGAAATAGAGACCCAGTACTTC
TRBV7-9,TRBJ2-1,TRBD1,once,CASRDRGPLSNEQFF,TGTGCCAGCAGAGACAGGGGCCCCCTTAGCAATGAGCAGTTCTTC
TRBV28,TRBJ2-3,TRBD1,NA,CASRPGGAGIKTDTQYF,TGTGCCAGCAGACCAGGGGGCGCAGGAATTAAAACAGATACGCAGTATTTT
TRBV30,TRBJ1-2,NA,NA,CAWRELSSSVYGYTF,TGTGCCTGGAGGGAGTTGAGTTCTTCTGTCTATGGCTACACCTTC
TRBV4-1,TRBJ1-1,NA,once,CASSQPLRDTEAFF,TGCGCCAGCAGCCAACCCCTCAGGGACACTGAAGCTTTCTTT
TRBV2,TRBJ1-2,NA,NA,CASNAPGEGGGYTF,TGTGCCAGCAACGCCCCGGGGGAGGGCGGCGGCTACACCTTC
TRBV7-9,TRBJ2-1,TRBD2,NA,CASSLRAGVPHEQFF,TGTGCCAGCAGCTTAAGGGCGGGAGTTCCCCACGAGCAGTTCTTC
TRBV11-2,TRBJ1-1,TRBD1,NA,CASSLDPGTGLNTEAFF,TGTGCCAGCAGCTTAGATCCCGGGACAGGGCTGAACACTGAAGCTTTCTTT
TRBV5-6,TRBJ2-1,TRBD2,NA,CASLGLAGGKEQFF,TGTGCCAGCTTAGGACTAGCGGGGGGGAAGGAGCAGTTCTTC
TRBV2,TRBJ2-7,NA,NA,CATTGLQTYEQYF,TGTGCCACCACAGGGTTGCAGACCTACGAGCAGTACTTC
TRBV6-1,TRBJ1-1,NA,NA,CASRRGGIFDTEAFF,TGTGCCTCACGACGGGGGGGCATATTCGACACTGAAGCTTTCTTT
TRBV15,TRBJ2-1,NA,NA,CATSILPRSYNEQFF,TGTGCCACCAGTATCCTTCCCCGCTCCTACAATGAGCAGTTCTTC
TRBV7-5,TRBJ2-7,NA,NA,CVRSHNRLAGTHEQYF,TGTGTCAGAAGCCACAATCGACTAGCGGGTACTCACGAGCAGTACTTC